A single sample gave rise to the 18 T cell receptor beta chains below, sequenced in a study of blood T cell repertoires in COVID-19. Profiling relied on immunoSEQ multiplex PCR, and the TCRdb table lists in-frame clones only, not all of them. The table has more than 100,000 clones, over 75% seen once; the top ten hold over 10%. The sample was peripheral blood. These TCRs come from a human donor in a cohort sampled during active or convalescent COVID-19.

J is TRBJ2-3 and V is TRBV11-2; D not certain. Germline V gives CDR1 SGHAT, CDR2 FQNNGV. Between the trimmed V and J ends, which lost 4 bases and 1 base, there was a span of 9 bases. This CDR3 contains 14 residues. The chain's CDR3 is CASSSGIRTDTQYF. CDR3 DNA: TGTGCCAGCAGCTCAGGAATCCGCACAGATACGCAGTATTTT.

The chain joins TRBV4-3 to TRBJ1-3; D uncertain. The CDR3 sequence is 16 residues long. Trimming left V 0 bases short and J 4 bases short, with 13 bases between. CDR1 LGHNA and CDR2 YSLEER come from the germline V gene. The CDR3, as DNA: TGCGCCAGCAGCCAAGATCGGTGGTCCGTGGGAAACACCATATATTTT. This encodes CASSQDRWSVGNTIYF.

This chain joins TRBV9 and TRBJ2-5; 8 nucleotides match TRBD2. Germline CDR1 reads SGDLS; CDR2 reads YYNGEE. The CDR3 is 14 amino acids. V shed 0 bases, J shed 5 bases, and the junction held 3 bases outside the gene matches. CDR3 DNA sequence: TGTGCCAGCAGCGTAGCGGGGGGGCCTGAGACCCAGTACTTC. Its translation: CASSVAGGPETQYF.

This rearrangement joins TRBV29-1 to TRBJ2-1; D possibly corresponds to TRBD1 (6 bases). V lost 6 bases and J 5 bases, leaving 20 bases between the germline ends. Germline CDR1 reads SQVTM; CDR2 reads ANQGSEA. The CDR3 spans 15 residues. The CDR3 region is CSVYKPGQENNEQFF. The CDR3 DNA follows: TGCAGCGTCTATAAACCGGGACAAGAAAACAATGAGCAGTTCTTC.

The rearrangement uses TRBV6-6 and TRBJ2-2; D not resolved. Trimming pared 6 bases from V and 4 bases from J, leaving 18 bases between. CDR1 and CDR2 (germline): MNHNY, SVGAGI (reference sequence). The CDR3 consists of 16 residues. The DNA for the CDR3 is TGTGCCAGCAGCCCTATACGACATTCGAGCACCGGGGAGCTGTTTTTT. The encoded protein is CASSPIRHSSTGELFF.

This clone has just a few counts. The J gene is TRBJ1-3, the V gene TRBV7-9; D ambiguous. V lost 7 bases to trimming and J lost 0 bases, with 13 bases between them. CDR3 length: 15 amino acids. Per the germline V gene, CDR1 is SEHNR and CDR2 is FQNEAQ (reference sequence). The CDR3 DNA is TGTGCCAGCACCCCGGAACCTAGCTCTGGAAACACCATATATTTT. Translation: CASTPEPSSGNTIYF.

The CDR3 here is CASRVEGYNQPQHF. CDR3 coding DNA: TGTGCCAGTAGGGTCGAGGGCTACAATCAGCCCCAGCATTTT. The V and J genes are TRBV19 and TRBJ1-5; D call uncertain. Germline CDR1 reads LNHDA; CDR2 reads SQIVND (reference sequence). This CDR3 region has 14 residues. Trimming pared 6 bases from V and 3 bases from J, leaving 12 bases between. Full variable domain (outside the CDR3, taken from reference TRBV19 and TRBJ1-5): DGGITQSPKYLFRKEGQNVTLSCEQNLNHDAMYWYRQDPGQGLRLIYYSQIVNDFQKGDIAEGYSVSREKKESFPLTVTSAQKNPTAFYLCASRVEGYNQPQHFGDGTRLSIL.

The chain recombines TRBV3-1 (or the pseudogene TRBV3-2) with TRBJ2-5; TRBD1 matches at 11 bases. The germline gives CDR1 LGHDT, CDR2 YNNKEL (reference sequence). This CDR3 is 19 amino acids long. The junction had 18 bases not matched to a gene; V was cut back by 4 bases and J by 5 bases. The CDR3 DNA reads as TGTGCCAGCAGCCGCCGCACCTTTGTAGGACAGGGGGCCTGGGAGACCCAGTACTTC. Translating it yields CASSRRTFVGQGAWETQYF.

The chain carries TRBV28 and TRBJ1-3; 8 bases are a match to TRBD1. Unmatched junction bases numbered 8, after V lost 5 bases and J lost 2 bases. Germline V CDR1 and CDR2: MDHEN, SYDVKM. There are 16 residues in the CDR3. The CDR3 loop is CASSLASDRAGNTIYF. CDR3 bases: TGTGCCAGCAGTCTCGCATCGGACAGGGCTGGAAACACCATATATTTT.

This clone was counted once. The CDR3 DNA sequence: TGTGCCAGCAGTTTAGGAGGGCGGGGGTTTGGCTACACCTTC. Translated: CASSLGGRGFGYTF. The genes are TRBV27 and TRBJ1-2, with D possibly TRBD1 on 5 matching bases. CDR1 is MNHEY, CDR2 SMNVEV, per germline (reference sequence). The CDR3 loop spans 14 amino acids. V was clipped by 2 bases and J by 7 bases, with 14 bases between them.

The rearrangement uses TRBV4-1 and TRBJ2-7, with D hard to call. The CDR3 extends over 12 amino acids. Germline V CDR1 and CDR2: MGHRA, YSYEKL. The V gene lost 3 bases and the J gene lost 1 base, with 4 bases spanning the gap. The CDR3 DNA reads as TGCGCCAGCAGCCAGCGGTCCTACGAGCAGTACTTC. Translated, it gives CASSQRSYEQYF.

V is TRBV6-5 and J is TRBJ2-2; D ambiguous. Trimming removed 8 bases at V and 4 bases at J, with 11 bases between. Germline V gives CDR1 MNHEY, CDR2 SVGAGI. The CDR3 sequence is 13 residues long. Written as DNA, the CDR3 is TGTGCCAGCTCCTACGAGAGCACCGGGGAGCTGTTTTTT. Encoded protein: CASSYESTGELFF.

V usage is TRBV4-3 and J usage is TRBJ2-3; possible D gene TRBD2, 5 bases. The CDR3 length is 18 residues. Germline V gene data show CDR1 as LGHNA and CDR2 as YSLEER. Between the trimmed V and J ends, which lost 0 bases and 0 bases, there was a span of 16 bases. The CDR3 here is CASSQEITSGTSTDTQYF. In DNA form, the CDR3 reads TGCGCCAGCAGCCAAGAGATTACAAGCGGAACTAGCACAGATACGCAGTATTTT.

V gene TRBV27 combines with J gene TRBJ1-1; a weak D match, TRBD1 (5 bases). Between the trimmed V and J ends, which lost 6 bases and 6 bases, there was a span of 14 bases. Germline assignment: CDR1 MNHEY and CDR2 SMNVEV (reference sequence). This CDR3 has 13 residues. The CDR3 loop reads CASRVTRGAEAFF. The CDR3 DNA reads TGTGCCAGCAGGGTGACGCGGGGCGCTGAAGCTTTCTTT.

V gene TRBV5-6 combines with J gene TRBJ1-6, with 8 bases identical to TRBD1. The germline CDR1 and CDR2 sequences are SGHDT and YYEEEE. The trim removed 2 bases at V and 9 bases at J, leaving 13 bases unmatched. The CDR3 is 17 residues long. The CDR3: CASSFGDRLLGGSPLHF. The CDR3 DNA is TGTGCCAGCAGCTTTGGGGACAGGCTACTGGGGGGTTCACCCCTCCACTTT.

This clone has just a few counts. The CDR3 protein is CASSKRDRGEKLFF. CDR3 nucleotides: TGTGCCAGCAGCAAGCGGGACAGGGGCGAAAAACTGTTTTTT. The chain couples TRBV13 to TRBJ1-4; 10 bases line up with TRBD1. The CDR3 loop spans 14 amino acids. From germline, CDR1 is PRHDT and CDR2 FYEKMQ (reference sequence). Trimming at V came to 5 bases and at J to 8 bases, leaving 5 bases not matched to a gene.

The J gene is TRBJ2-5, the V gene TRBV3-1 (or the pseudogene TRBV3-2); the D is unclear. This CDR3 comprises 15 residues. The germline V gene has CDR1 LGHDT and CDR2 YNNKEL (reference sequence). V lost 0 bases and J lost 3, with 11 bases in between. CDR3 coding DNA: TGTGCCAGCAGCCAAGAACCGCGGCTAAAAGAGACCCAGTACTTC. Protein product: CASSQEPRLKETQYF.

This clone was detected only a few times. V gene TRBV9 combines with J gene TRBJ1-6, with 8 bases fitting TRBD1. CDR1 and CDR2 (germline): SGDLS, YYNGEE. V lost 4 bases to trimming and J lost 5 bases; unmatched junction nucleotides: 2. This CDR3 is built from 14 residues. Here the CDR3 reads CASSMTGDNSPLHF. The CDR3 DNA is TGTGCCAGCAGCATGACAGGGGATAATTCACCCCTCCACTTT.